The 23 T cell receptor beta chains below come from one sample, sequenced in a study of blood T cells in healthy people across ages. A second about 6 to 12 cycle PCR used barcoded and J-beta primers. TCRdb ran MiXCR on the 5' RACE reads and lists one entry per CDR3 protein. The sample consists of fewer than 800,000 distinct CDR3 sequences, approximately 49% of them appearing once. The sample comprised blood. The origin of the receptors is a woman in her sixties or seventies in good health.

The rearrangement uses TRBV10-3 and TRBJ2-3; D tentatively reads TRBD1 or TRBD2 (7 bases each). Germline V CDR1 and CDR2: ENHRY, SYGVKD. The CDR3 contains 14 residues. Between the trimmed V and J ends, which lost 2 bases and 6 bases, there was a span of 12 bases. DNA of the CDR3: TGTGCCATCAGTGAGCCGCAGGGGGGGGATACGCAGTATTTT. Translating it yields CAISEPQGGDTQYF.

The gene calls are TRBV20-1 and TRBJ2-1; 8 bases align to TRBD2. Matching the DNA end better, TRBJ2-7 makes the J call doubtful. Germline V gene lookup returns CDR1 DFQATT and CDR2 SNEGSKA (reference sequence). The CDR3 has 13 amino acids. The chain's CDR3 is CSANSGNYNEQYF. CDR3 in DNA: TGCAGTGCGAATAGCGGGAACTACAATGAGCAGTACTTC.

This rearrangement joins TRBV27 to TRBJ1-2; D is ambiguous. The CDR3 runs 15 residues. Germline V gene lookup returns CDR1 MNHEY and CDR2 SMNVEV (reference sequence). V was trimmed by 3 bases and J by 4 bases, leaving 15 bases between them. The CDR3 DNA follows: TGTGCCAGCAGTTTTTATAATGGGGTGGGCTATGGCTACACCTTC. It codes for CASSFYNGVGYGYTF.

The rearrangement joins TRBV4-3 to TRBJ1-3, with TRBD1 matching 8 bases. The CDR3 is 16 amino acids. The J segment lost 3 bases and the V segment lost 3 bases, leaving 7 bases of the junction unmatched. CDR1 LGHNA and CDR2 YSLEER come from the germline V gene. The CDR3 loop reads CASSQGMGQVGNTIYF. CDR3 in DNA: TGCGCCAGCAGCCAGGGGATGGGACAGGTTGGAAACACCATATATTTT.

V gene TRBV2 combines with J gene TRBJ2-3, with TRBD2 matching over 11 bases. The CDR3 is made up of 14 amino acids. The ends lost 10 bases at V and 6 bases at J; junction bases unmatched: 9. Germline loops: CDR1 SNHLY, CDR2 FYNNEI. CDR3 region: CANQLAGVGDTQYF. The CDR3 bases are TGTGCCAACCAACTAGCGGGAGTTGGTGATACGCAGTATTTT.

The chain carries TRBV9 and TRBJ2-7, with a tentative D call TRBD1 (6 bases). Trimming took 4 bases from V and 6 from J, leaving 20 bases between them. CDR3 length: 15 amino acids. Germline-derived CDR1 and CDR2 are SGDLS and YYNGEE. The CDR3 coding sequence is TGTGCCAGCAGCCCTACGGGACACCCGACGGCCGAGCAGTACTTC. Its translation is CASSPTGHPTAEQYF. Complete variable domain (other parts from reference TRBV9 and TRBJ2-7): DSGVTQTPKHLITATGQRVTLRCSPRSGDLSVYWYQQSLDQGLQFLIQYYNGEERAKGNILERFSAQQFPDLHSELNLSSLELGDSALYFCASSPTGHPTAEQYFGPGTRLTVT.

In this sample, this clonotype turned up a few times. The rearrangement joins TRBV7-9 to TRBJ1-6; D is possibly TRBD1 (5 bases). The germline gives CDR1 SEHNR, CDR2 FQNEAQ (reference sequence). The germline V and J ends were trimmed by 0 bases and 2 bases, with 8 bases remaining between them. The CDR3 sequence is 16 residues long. DNA for the CDR3: TGTGCCAGCAGCTTAGCAGGGGCAACCTATAATTCACCCCTCCACTTT. Its protein is CASSLAGATYNSPLHF. Looking up the rest from reference TRBV7-9 and TRBJ1-6 gives the full variable domain: DTGVSQNPRHKITKRGQNVTFRCDPISEHNRLYWYRQTLGQGPEFLTYFQNEAQLEKSRLLSDRFSAERPKGSFSTLEIQRTEQGDSAMYLCASSLAGATYNSPLHFGNGTRLTVT.

The chain links TRBV21-1 to TRBJ1-2; TRBD1, the table's D call, was not compared with the DNA. TRBV21-1 is an annotated pseudogene. This CDR3 spans 13 amino acids. The CDR3 region is CASSNRGIHGYTF. The CDR3 DNA follows: TGTGCCAGCAGCAACAGGGGGATTCATGGCTACACCTTC.

This clonotype occurred a few times. The chain uses TRBV7-9 and TRBJ2-7; 7 bases map to TRBD1. The CDR3 has 14 amino acids. Germline-derived CDR1 and CDR2 are SEHNR and FQNEAQ (reference sequence). Germline trimming cut 7 bases from V and 0 bases from J; bases unmatched to any gene: 6. In nucleotides, the CDR3 is TGTGCCAGCACTAACAGGGGCGTCTCCTACGAGCAGTACTTC. Translated, it gives CASTNRGVSYEQYF.

The chain combines TRBV12-3 or TRBV12-4 with TRBJ2-7; perhaps TRBD1 as D (6 bases). This CDR3 is 14 amino acids long. Trimming cost V 7 bases and J 1 base, with 14 bases left between them. The CDR3 DNA is TGTGCCAGCAACGTACAGGGTGGGTCCTACGAGCAGTACTTC. Translating gives CASNVQGGSYEQYF.

V gene TRBV7-9 combines with J gene TRBJ2-7, with D tentatively TRBD1 (6 bases). The J call is doubtful: the DNA matches TRBJ2-1 better. The CDR3 runs to 12 residues. From germline, CDR1 is SEHNR and CDR2 FQNEAQ (reference sequence). This chain's CDR3 is CASSSDRTEQFF. CDR3 in DNA: TGTGCCAGCAGCTCAGACAGGACTGAGCAGTTCTTC.

The rearrangement links TRBV6-5 to TRBJ2-7, with D possibly TRBD1 on 6 matching bases. The ends were cut back, 5 bases at V and 2 bases at J, with 19 bases in the middle. This CDR3 is built from 16 residues. CDR1 is MNHEY, CDR2 SVGAGI, per germline. CDR3: CASSNRVGTQTYEQYF. Written as DNA, the CDR3 is TGTGCCAGCAGTAATCGAGTCGGGACACAGACCTACGAGCAGTACTTC.

The V call is TRBV7-2, the J call TRBJ2-3; D remains ambiguous. V lost 5 bases to trimming and J lost 0 bases, with 15 bases between them. Germline V gives CDR1 SGHTA, CDR2 FQGNSA. The CDR3 is 16 residues long. The CDR3 DNA reads TGTGCCAGCAGCCGACGAGTCAGCCTTAGCACAGATACGCAGTATTTT. Translation gives CASSRRVSLSTDTQYF.

Worth noting for this clonotype: A clone one base away is much larger, so this may be a read error. This chain joins TRBV18 and TRBJ2-7; 7 bases line up with TRBD2. TRBJ2-1 matches the DNA end more closely, so the J call is doubtful. This CDR3 comprises 16 residues. Germline values: CDR1 KGHSH, CDR2 LQKENI. CDR3 amino acids: CASSPRLASGIHEQFF. DNA of the CDR3: TGTGCCAGCTCACCACGGTTGGCTAGCGGTATCCACGAGCAGTTCTTC.

This CDR3 reads CASSLLTGQSYNEQFF. The DNA for the CDR3 is TGCGCCAGCAGCTTGTTAACGGGACAGTCCTACAATGAGCAGTTCTTC. The chain combines TRBV5-1 with TRBJ2-1, with TRBD1 matching over 7 bases. The germline V gene has CDR1 SGHRS and CDR2 YFSETQ. The junction had 5 bases not matched to a gene; V was cut back by 1 base and J by 1 base. The CDR3 spans 16 residues.

This clonotype is a singleton in its sample. V usage is TRBV5-5 and J usage is TRBJ2-6; maybe TRBD2 (7 bases). The CDR3 totals 19 residues. Trimming removed 3 bases from V and 0 bases from J, with 19 bases in between. CDR1 and CDR2 (germline): SGHKS, YYEKEE (reference sequence). DNA of the CDR3: TGTGCCAGCAGCTCCCCGGCCGGGGGGCTAATCTCTGGGGCCAACGTCCTGACTTTC. Translating gives CASSSPAGGLISGANVLTF.

This chain joins TRBV7-2 and TRBJ2-4; 11 nucleotides line up with TRBD2. The V and J ends lost 1 base and 13 bases, in that order; junction bases with no gene match: 12. The CDR3 has 16 residues. Germline CDR1 and CDR2: SGHTA and FQGNSA. The CDR3, as DNA: TGTGCCAGCAGCTTAGAAGGCGGGACTAGCGGATGGGAGCAGTACTTC. Encoded protein: CASSLEGGTSGWEQYF.

Only a few counts were recorded for this clonotype. The rearrangement links TRBV28 to TRBJ2-7; D is possibly TRBD2 (6 bases). V was shortened by 7 bases and J by 6 bases, with 28 bases between the two germline ends. The CDR3 is made up of 17 amino acids. The V gene's germline CDR1 is MDHEN and CDR2 SYDVKM. This CDR3 is CASTFPPRAGKPSEQYF. CDR3 DNA: TGTGCCAGCACTTTCCCCCCGAGGGCGGGAAAACCTTCCGAGCAGTACTTC.

The chain has TRBV7-2 and TRBJ2-5, with a possible D match to TRBD1 (6 bases). V lost 4 bases and J lost 5, with 17 bases in between. The CDR3 spans 15 residues. Looked up from germline, CDR1 is SGHTA and CDR2 is FQGNSA. CDR3 DNA: TGTGCCAGCAGCTCAGCCACAGGGTTCTGGGAGACCCAGTACTTC. The encoded protein is CASSSATGFWETQYF.

The rearrangement links TRBV6-2 or TRBV6-3 to TRBJ2-7; 7 nucleotides match TRBD2. From germline, CDR1 is MNHEY and CDR2 SVGEGT. The CDR3 is made up of 16 amino acids. J was trimmed by 3 bases and V by 2 bases; bases with no gene match: 10. The CDR3 DNA sequence: TGTGCCAGCAGTTACGGCGGGAGCCGGATATTCTACGAGCAGTACTTC. Encoded protein: CASSYGGSRIFYEQYF.

This clonotype was seen just once. This chain connects TRBV27 to TRBJ2-4, with D perhaps TRBD2 (6 bases). The tail of the sequence fits TRBJ2-7 better, so the J call may be wrong. The CDR3 runs 16 residues. CDR1 is MNHEY and CDR2 is SMNVEV in the germline V gene (reference sequence). CDR3 sequence (DNA): TGTGCCAGCAGTTTATTCCGCGGGACGTACTCCTACGAGCAGTACTTC. Its protein product is CASSLFRGTYSYEQYF.

This clonotype was found a few times. The chain uses TRBV12-3 or TRBV12-4 and TRBJ1-2; perhaps TRBD1 as D (5 bases). CDR3 length: 15 residues. Trimming pared 6 bases from V and 4 bases from J, leaving 18 bases between. In nucleotides, the CDR3 is TGTGCCAGCAGGACAGTAGGGGTTCTCTCCTATGGCTACACCTTC. Amino acid sequence: CASRTVGVLSYGYTF.

The V call is TRBV7-2, the J call TRBJ2-6, with D possibly being TRBD2 (5 bases). This CDR3 region has 17 residues. Deletions cut 5 bases from V and 4 bases from J, with 18 bases between. Germline CDR1 reads SGHTA; CDR2 reads FQGNSA. The CDR3 here is CASSPRGWVSGANVLTF. CDR3 DNA sequence: TGTGCCAGCAGCCCACGAGGGTGGGTATCGGGGGCCAACGTCCTGACTTTC. The variable domain in full, with the rest retrieved from reference TRBV7-2 and TRBJ2-6, is GAGVSQSPSNKVTEKGKDVELRCDPISGHTALYWYRQSLGQGLEFLIYFQGNSAPDKSGLPSDRFSAERTGGSVSTLTIQRTQQEDSAVYLCASSPRGWVSGANVLTFGAGSRLTVL.